A selection of T cell receptor beta chains follows, all from one sample in a study of human versus mouse CDR3 diversity and MHC coevolution. TCRdb's copy holds only in-frame clones and misses some; the assay was immunoSEQ multiplex PCR. The sample lists tens of thousands of clones; over 85% were seen once. The specimen sequenced was naive CD4+ T cells from blood. These receptors were obtained from a person aged 30 to 70 in good health. CDR3s include the opening cysteine and the closing phenylalanine or tryptophan. D genes are given only for firm matches. Clone size is shown for a subset of rows, as once, few, many or a class of expanded clone.

cdr3_length j_call v_call d_call clone_size cdr3_nt cdr3_aa
15 TRBJ1-2 TRBV18 . . TGTGCCAGCTCATCTCGGGACAAGGGAGCTTATGGCTACACCTTC CASSSRDKGAYGYTF
13 TRBJ1-5 TRBV7-2 . . TGTGCCAGCAGCTCGGGCGGGGATCAGCCCCAGCATTTT CASSSGGDQPQHF
11 TRBJ2-7 TRBV20-1 . . TGCAGTGCTAGAGGGGGGGACGAGCAGTACTTC CSARGGDEQYF
14 TRBJ2-7 TRBV27 TRBD2 . TGTGCCAGCCAGCGGGAGGGGAGCTCCTACGAGCAGTACTTC CASQREGSSYEQYF
14 TRBJ1-2 TRBV4-1 . . TGCGCCAGCAGCCAAGGAGACAGACCGTATGGCTACACCTTC CASSQGDRPYGYTF
16 TRBJ2-1 TRBV5-1 TRBD2 few TGCGCCAGCAGCTTGGGTACTAGCGGGAAGTACAATGAGCAGTTCTTC CASSLGTSGKYNEQFF
15 TRBJ2-1 TRBV5-4 . . TGTGCCAGCAGCTCCGGAGGTACGATGGTCAATGAGCAGTTCTTC CASSSGGTMVNEQFF
14 TRBJ2-7 TRBV30 . . TGTGCCTGGAGTCCGTGGACTCAACCGCGTGAGCAGTACTTC CAWSPWTQPREQYF
14 TRBJ1-4 TRBV19 . . TGTGCCAGTACCCCAGGGTCAACTAATGAAAAACTGTTTTTT CASTPGSTNEKLFF
16 TRBJ2-7 TRBV18 . . TGTGCCAGCTCTCGCCGAAACCTCCGGGACAACTACGAGCAGTACTTC CASSRRNLRDNYEQYF
13 TRBJ2-1 TRBV19 . . TGTGCCAGTACCCTGGAGGATTTGGGTGAGCAGTTCTTC CASTLEDLGEQFF
18 TRBJ2-7 TRBV5-1 . once TGCGCCAGCAGCCAAAGCCGCCGGGCTAGCCGGAGTGGGGACGAGCAGTACTTC CASSQSRRASRSGDEQYF
16 TRBJ1-4 TRBV10-3 . . TGTGCCATCAGTGAGTCGGGAGGGACCCTAAATGAAAAACTGTTTTTT CAISESGGTLNEKLFF
16 TRBJ2-6 TRBV10-3 . . TGTGCCATCAGGGACGGGGGAACCTCTGGGGCCAACGTCCTGACTTTC CAIRDGGTSGANVLTF
13 TRBJ1-5 TRBV7-2 . . TGTGCCAGCAGCTTAGGGCCAAATCAGCCCCAGCATTTT CASSLGPNQPQHF
17 TRBJ1-4 TRBV28 TRBD1 few TGTGCCAGCATCTCGGGGGACAGCTATACAACTAATGAAAAACTGTTTTTT CASISGDSYTTNEKLFF
15 TRBJ2-2 TRBV19 . . TGTGCCAGCCGGGGGTGGGGTGTTGAGACCGGGGAGCTGTTTTTT CASRGWGVETGELFF
15 TRBJ2-7 TRBV6-5 TRBD2 . TGTGCCAGCAGTTACTCGGCGGGGGGCGCCTACGAGCAGTACTTC CASSYSAGGAYEQYF
15 TRBJ2-7 TRBV7-2 TRBD2 . TGTGCCAGCAGCTCTAGGACTAGCGGGAGCTACGAGCAGTACTTC CASSSRTSGSYEQYF
15 TRBJ2-1 TRBV6-4 TRBD2 once TGTGCCAGCACCGCAAGCGGGGGGGCGGTAGATGAGCAGTTCTTC CASTASGGAVDEQFF
12 TRBJ1-3 TRBV6-5 TRBD1 . TGTGCCAGCAGTGAAAGGGACAGGACCATATATTTT CASSERDRTIYF
15 TRBJ2-1 TRBV7-2 . . TGTGCAAGCAAGGGGGGGGGAGGGTCCTACAATGAGCAGTTCTTC CASKGGGGSYNEQFF
15 TRBJ2-1 TRBV9 TRBD1 . TGTGCCAGCAGCGTAGAGGGACAGGTTTACAATGAGCAGTTCTTC CASSVEGQVYNEQFF
16 TRBJ1-5 TRBV7-2 TRBD1 . TGTGCCAGCAGCCCGCGGACAGGAGTTGGCAATCAGCCCCAGCATTTT CASSPRTGVGNQPQHF
14 TRBJ1-6 TRBV19 . . TGTGCCAGTAGTATGAGACAGAATAATTCACCCCTCCACTTT CASSMRQNNSPLHF
14 TRBJ2-7 TRBV6-6 TRBD1 once TGTGCCAGCAGTTACACAGGGGGCCGGGACGAGCAGTACTTC CASSYTGGRDEQYF
16 TRBJ1-3 TRBV4-3 . . TGCGCCAGCAGCCAAGGGGGTCAGGGGACTGGAAACACCATATATTTT CASSQGGQGTGNTIYF
16 TRBJ1-4 TRBV5-1 TRBD1 . TGCGCCAGCAGCCCAGGGACAGGGGTGACTAATGAAAAACTGTTTTTT CASSPGTGVTNEKLFF
15 TRBJ2-5 TRBV7-7 . . TGTGCTAGCAGCTTCATGCTAGCCCGCCAAGAGACCCAGTACTTC CASSFMLARQETQYF
16 TRBJ2-5 TRBV5-4 . . TGTGCCAGCAGCTTGGAAGGGGAAAGGGGCCGGGAGACCCAGTACTTC CASSLEGERGRETQYF
15 TRBJ2-1 TRBV5-5 . . TGTGCCAGCTGCCCGGGGGTGAGCTCCTACAATGAGCAGTTCTTC CASCPGVSSYNEQFF
15 TRBJ1-2 TRBV11-2 TRBD1 . TGTGCCAGCGGGGGACTGGGACAGCCTAACTATGGCTACACCTTC CASGGLGQPNYGYTF
15 TRBJ2-1 TRBV28 TRBD1 . TGTGCCAGCAGTTTGGGACAGGGGGGCTACAATGAGCAGTTCTTC CASSLGQGGYNEQFF
17 TRBJ2-7 TRBV7-2 . . TGTGCCAGCAGCTTAGCGGGGGGGGCGTCATCCTACTACGAGCAGTACTTC CASSLAGGASSYYEQYF
16 TRBJ2-3 TRBV6-1 TRBD2 . TGTGCCAGCAGTGAGCAGCTAGCGGGAGGGCCCGATACGCAGTATTTT CASSEQLAGGPDTQYF
17 TRBJ2-5 TRBV30 TRBD1 . TGTGCCTGGGGGACGGGGGGGACAGGGGGCCGATGGGAGACCCAGTACTTC CAWGTGGTGGRWETQYF
13 TRBJ2-7 TRBV5-4 TRBD1 . TGTGCCAGCAGCTACACGGGACAGGGCGAGCAGTACTTC CASSYTGQGEQYF
14 TRBJ2-5 TRBV19 TRBD1 . TGTGCCAGTAGATGGACAGGAGTGGGAGAGACCCAGTACTTC CASRWTGVGETQYF
13 TRBJ2-2 TRBV6-5 . . TGTGCCAGCAGTTACTCGGCCACCGGGGAGCTGTTTTTT CASSYSATGELFF
15 TRBJ1-5 TRBV7-9 . few TGTGCCAGCAGCTCCTCGGGAATTAGCAATCAGCCCCAGCATTTT CASSSSGISNQPQHF
12 TRBJ1-1 TRBV6-6 TRBD1 . TGTGCCAGCAGGGGACAGGCTGGTGAAGCTTTCTTT CASRGQAGEAFF
17 TRBJ1-2 TRBV27 . . TGTGCCAGCAGTTTATCTAAGGGGGTAGGATGGAACTATGGCTACACCTTC CASSLSKGVGWNYGYTF
17 TRBJ2-3 TRBV19 TRBD2 . TGTGCCAGTAGTATAGATGCGGGACTAGCAACGGCAGATACGCAGTATTTT CASSIDAGLATADTQYF
14 TRBJ1-2 TRBV18 . . TGTGCCAGCTCACCCCCGTCCTATAACTATGGCTACACCTTC CASSPPSYNYGYTF
13 TRBJ1-1 TRBV28 . once TGTGCCAGCAGTGCGTTAAGGAACACTGAAGCTTTCTTT CASSALRNTEAFF
17 TRBJ1-2 TRBV9 . . TGTGCCAGCAGCGTAGGTGCAGGCCACGGGTTTGGAGGTGGCTACACCTTC CASSVGAGHGFGGGYTF
13 TRBJ1-1 TRBV11-2 . . TGTGCCAGCAGCTTGTTAGGGGGCACTGAAGCTTTCTTT CASSLLGGTEAFF
13 TRBJ1-4 TRBV5-5 . . TGTGCCAGCAGTCTAGGCGCTAATGAAAAACTGTTTTTT CASSLGANEKLFF
15 TRBJ2-7 TRBV2 . . TGTGCCAGCAGCTCCTGGGGCGCTTTGGGCTACGAGCAGTACTTC CASSSWGALGYEQYF